This TCR beta chain was sequenced in a study of identical twins. Germline lookup yields CDR1 KGHSH and CDR2 LQKENI. The CDR3 is made up of 13 amino acids. Trimming shortened V by 2 bases and J by 0 bases, and 5 bases separated the two germline ends. TCRdb reprocessed the 5' RACE reads with MiXCR, giving one entry per CDR3 protein. The profile shows a few hundred thousand distinct CDR3 sequences, approximately 9.6% of them singletons. This clonotype turned up a few times. This same sample was also part of a study on yellow fever vaccine responses in identical twins.

Material for sequencing was PBMCs. This TCR came from a woman aged 18-35 years in good health. This chain uses TRBV18 with TRBJ2-7; D uncertain. The DNA for the CDR3 is TGTGCCAGCTCACCAAATTACTCCTACGAGCAGTACTTC. This translates into CASSPNYSYEQYF.